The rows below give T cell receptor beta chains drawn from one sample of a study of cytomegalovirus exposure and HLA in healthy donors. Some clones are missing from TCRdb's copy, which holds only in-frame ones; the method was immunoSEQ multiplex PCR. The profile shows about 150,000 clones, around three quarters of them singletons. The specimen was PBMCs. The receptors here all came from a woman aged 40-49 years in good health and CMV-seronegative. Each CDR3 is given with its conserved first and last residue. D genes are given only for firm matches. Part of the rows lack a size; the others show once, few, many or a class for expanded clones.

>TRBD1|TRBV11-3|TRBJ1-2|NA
TGTGCCAGCAGCTTCACAGGGGATAACTATGGCTACACCTTC
CASSFTGDNYGYTF
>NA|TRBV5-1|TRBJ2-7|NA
TGCGCCAGCAGCCTGGAGGGACAGCCTTACGAGCAGTACTTC
CASSLEGQPYEQYF
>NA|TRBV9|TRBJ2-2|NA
TGTGCCAGCAGCGTAGGAGGCACCGGGGAGCTGTTTTTT
CASSVGGTGELFF
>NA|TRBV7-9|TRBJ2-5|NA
TGTGCCAGCAACCGACAGTTCCAAGAGACCCAGTACTTC
CASNRQFQETQYF
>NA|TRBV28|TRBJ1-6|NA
TGTGCCAGCTTCGCAGGGGCCGACTCCTATAATTCACCCCTCCACTTT
CASFAGADSYNSPLHF
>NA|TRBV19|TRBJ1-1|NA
TGTGCCAGTAGAGCAGTGCAGGGGACTGAAGCTTTCTTT
CASRAVQGTEAFF
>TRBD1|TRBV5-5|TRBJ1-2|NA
TGTGCCAGCAGCGTCGGGACAGCCTATGGCTACACCTTC
CASSVGTAYGYTF
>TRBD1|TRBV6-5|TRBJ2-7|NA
TGTGCCAGCAGAAGGGACAGGGGGTACGACCACGAGCAGTACTTC
CASRRDRGYDHEQYF
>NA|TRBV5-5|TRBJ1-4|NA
TGTGCCAGCAGCCCGTCAGGGGTTACTAATGAAAAACTGTTTTTT
CASSPSGVTNEKLFF
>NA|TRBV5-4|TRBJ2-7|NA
TGTGCCAGCAGCCCCAAGGGGGGACTACCCTACGAGCAGTACTTC
CASSPKGGLPYEQYF
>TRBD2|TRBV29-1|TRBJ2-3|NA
TGCAGCGTTGCCGGGACTAGCAGGGATACGCAGTATTTT
CSVAGTSRDTQYF
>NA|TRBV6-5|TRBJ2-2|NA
TGTGCCAGCAGTTACGCGGCGGAGAACACCGGGGAGCTGTTTTTT
CASSYAAENTGELFF
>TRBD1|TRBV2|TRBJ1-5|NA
TGTGCCAGCAGTTCACAGGGGATCGGAAATCAGCCCCAGCATTTT
CASSSQGIGNQPQHF
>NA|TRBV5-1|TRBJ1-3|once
TGCGCCAGCAGCTTGGCCGGGGAAAACACCATATATTTT
CASSLAGENTIYF
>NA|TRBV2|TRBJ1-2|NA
TGTGCCAGCGGATTAGAGCGCGACGATGGCTACACCTTC
CASGLERDDGYTF
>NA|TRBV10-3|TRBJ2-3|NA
TGTGCCACCTGGGGACACTCCAAACAGGATACGCAGTATTTT
CATWGHSKQDTQYF
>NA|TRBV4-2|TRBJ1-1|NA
TGTGCCAGCAGCCAAGATGAGTCGACACAGTACATGAACACTGAAGCTTTCTTT
CASSQDESTQYMNTEAFF
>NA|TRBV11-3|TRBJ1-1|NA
TGTGCCAGCAGCTCCAGACAGACTAACACTGAAGCTTTCTTT
CASSSRQTNTEAFF
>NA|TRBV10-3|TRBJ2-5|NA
TGTGCCACCCTTCTGCCTACGTCTGAGCAGTACTTC
CATLLPTSEQYF
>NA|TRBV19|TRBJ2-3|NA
TGTGCCAGTAGTAAGCCGAGCGGAACTAGCACAGATACGCAGTATTTT
CASSKPSGTSTDTQYF